This passage covers 22 T cell receptor beta chains from one sample sequenced in a study of blood T cell repertoires in COVID-19. Measured with immunoSEQ multiplex PCR; TCRdb has only the in-frame clones, and not every one. The sample has about 70,000 clones, 87% seen once. The sequencing sample was made of peripheral blood. The origin of the receptors is a woman aged 80 or over with acute or convalescent COVID-19.

This sequence joins TRBV27 and TRBJ1-1, with D possibly being TRBD1 (5 bases). The CDR3 has 15 amino acids. Germline CDR1 and CDR2: MNHEY and SMNVEV (reference sequence). Trimming took 5 bases from V and 0 from J, leaving 13 bases between them. CDR3 loop: CASSPSGNMNTEAFF. CDR3 in DNA: TGTGCCAGCAGTCCCTCAGGGAATATGAACACTGAAGCTTTCTTT.

The chain uses TRBV21-1 and TRBJ2-7; the DNA was not used to check the table's D call, TRBD1. TRBV21-1 is recorded as a pseudogene. CDR3 size: 15 residues. The CDR3 protein is CASSKETGTSYEQYF. The CDR3 coding sequence is TGTGCCAGCAGCAAAGAGACAGGCACCTCCTACGAGCAGTACTTC.

This clone was detected only a few times. This sequence joins TRBV7-9 and TRBJ2-2, with TRBD1 as a possible D gene (5 bases). Trimming left V 5 bases short and J 5 bases short, with 9 bases between. This CDR3 has 13 amino acids. Germline V gene data show CDR1 as SEHNR and CDR2 as FQNEAQ (reference sequence). This chain's CDR3 is CASSPRTTGELFF. The CDR3 DNA follows: TGTGCCAGCAGCCCGAGGACAACCGGGGAGCTGTTTTTT. Drawing the rest from reference TRBV7-9 and TRBJ2-2, the complete variable domain is DTGVSQNPRHKITKRGQNVTFRCDPISEHNRLYWYRQTLGQGPEFLTYFQNEAQLEKSRLLSDRFSAERPKGSFSTLEIQRTEQGDSAMYLCASSPRTTGELFFGEGSRLTVL.

The rearrangement joins TRBV6-5 to TRBJ1-2, with D possibly matching TRBD1 (6 bases). Trimming took off 0 bases at V and 0 bases at J, with 8 bases between the two ends. This CDR3 has 15 amino acids. Germline V gene lookup returns CDR1 MNHEY and CDR2 SVGAGI. In DNA, the CDR3 is TGTGCCAGCAGTTACTCAGCAGGGGCTAACTATGGCTACACCTTC. Translated, it gives CASSYSAGANYGYTF.

The gene calls are TRBV11-2 and TRBJ2-7; 8 bases line up with TRBD1. The junction had 13 bases not matched to a gene; V was cut back by 0 bases and J by 3 bases. The length of the CDR3 is 18 residues. The V gene's germline CDR1 is SGHAT and CDR2 FQNNGV. CDR3: CASSLDLSGGAFYYEQYF. As DNA, the CDR3 is TGTGCCAGCAGCTTAGATCTTTCAGGGGGCGCATTTTACTACGAGCAGTACTTC.

This clone was detected once. This chain links TRBV11-2 with TRBJ2-3; no definite D call. This CDR3 is 12 amino acids long. The V gene lost 5 bases and the J gene lost 4 bases, with 7 bases spanning the gap. From germline, CDR1 is SGHAT and CDR2 FQNNGV. CDR3 region: CASSAVADTQYF. The CDR3 bases are TGTGCCAGCAGCGCCGTAGCAGATACGCAGTATTTT.

V usage is TRBV25-1 and J usage is TRBJ2-5, with 8 bases matching TRBD2. Germline CDR1 is MGHDK and CDR2 is SYGVNS. The CDR3 has 16 residues. The V segment lost 6 bases and the J segment 0 bases; nucleotides outside the gene matches: 9. For the CDR3, the DNA is TGTGCCAGCAGCTCGGGGGGGCTACCTTACCAAGAGACCCAGTACTTC. Amino acids: CASSSGGLPYQETQYF.

V usage is TRBV10-3 and J usage is TRBJ1-6, with 7 positions matching TRBD1. Germline-derived CDR1 and CDR2 are ENHRY and SYGVKD. The V gene end was trimmed by 6 bases and the J gene end by 0 bases; junction bases not matched to a gene: 5. CDR3 length: 16 residues. The CDR3 nucleotides read TGTGCCATCAGCGACAGGGATAGCTCCTATAATTCACCCCTCCACTTT. Amino acids: CAISDRDSSYNSPLHF.

V gene TRBV30 combines with J gene TRBJ1-3; the D gene is possibly TRBD1 (6 bases). This CDR3 has 16 residues. The germline CDR1 and CDR2 sequences are GTSNPN and SVGIG (reference sequence). Deletions cut 0 bases from V and 5 bases from J, with 17 bases between. The CDR3 bases are TGTGCCTGGAGTGTAGCGGGATCGACAGGACGAAACACCATATATTTT. This sequence encodes CAWSVAGSTGRNTIYF.

The gene calls are TRBV5-1 and TRBJ1-2, with TRBD1 identical over 7 bases. The CDR3 runs 16 residues. Unmatched junction bases numbered 7, after V lost 1 base and J lost 1 base. Looked up from germline, CDR1 is SGHRS and CDR2 is YFSETQ. The DNA of the CDR3 is TGCGCCAGCAGCTTGAATACAGGGGCCCGTAACTATGGCTACACCTTC. This codes for CASSLNTGARNYGYTF.

The chain is built from TRBV12-3 or TRBV12-4 and TRBJ1-2, with unresolved D. The CDR3 consists of 13 residues. V lost 1 base to trimming and J lost 8 bases, with 11 bases between them. CDR3 amino acids: CASSLGGRDGYTF. In DNA, the CDR3 is TGTGCCAGCAGTTTAGGCGGTAGAGACGGCTACACCTTC.

This chain uses TRBV10-3 with TRBJ2-1, with a tentative D call TRBD2 (7 bases). V dropped 10 bases and J dropped 4 bases, with 17 bases sitting between them. Germline assignment: CDR1 ENHRY and CDR2 SYGVKD. CDR3 size: 14 residues. The CDR3 sequence is CATWGAGAYNEQFF. For the CDR3, the DNA is TGTGCCACCTGGGGGGCGGGGGCTTACAATGAGCAGTTCTTC.

This chain connects TRBV11-2 to TRBJ2-2; no reliable D call. Germline V gene data show CDR1 as SGHAT and CDR2 as FQNNGV. V lost 5 bases and J lost 5, with 9 bases in between. There are 13 residues in the CDR3. The CDR3 reads CASSPRTTGELFF. The CDR3 DNA sequence: TGTGCCAGCAGCCCCAGAACAACCGGGGAGCTGTTTTTT.

This clone was picked up a small number of times. The chain employs TRBV30 and TRBJ2-6; possibly TRBD2 for D (6 bases). The CDR3 has 16 residues. V was cut by 2 bases and J by 2 bases, with 13 bases left in between. From germline, CDR1 is GTSNPN and CDR2 SVGIG (reference sequence). The CDR3 loop is CAWSTPSGAGANVLTF. For the CDR3, the DNA is TGTGCCTGGAGTACCCCCTCGGGGGCTGGGGCCAACGTCCTGACTTTC.

Concerning this clone itself: At one end, the junction sequence differs from germline, possibly due to a read error. The rearrangement uses TRBV12-3 or TRBV12-4 and TRBJ1-4; 9 bases match TRBD1. The CDR3 length is 12 residues. CDR3 nucleotides: TGTGCCAGCAGTTTAGGGGGACAGGGTGGACTTTTT. This sequence encodes CASSLGGQGGLF.

This chain connects TRBV10-3 to TRBJ2-1, with 11 nucleotides matching TRBD2. The CDR3 contains 19 residues. V dropped 6 bases and J dropped 2; count of bases not matched to a gene: 15. Per germline, CDR1 ENHRY and CDR2 SYGVKD. CDR3 bases: TGTGCCATCAGCTCCCCCGGGACTAGCGGAGGGGGGGCCTACAATGAGCAGTTCTTC. This codes for CAISSPGTSGGGAYNEQFF.

The chain recombines TRBV27 with TRBJ1-1, with D perhaps TRBD1 (6 bases). The CDR3 runs 14 residues. From germline, CDR1 is MNHEY and CDR2 SMNVEV (reference sequence). Trimming took off 3 bases at V and 3 bases at J, with 11 bases between the two ends. CDR3 amino acids: CASSFRGGYTEAFF. DNA for the CDR3: TGTGCCAGCAGTTTTAGGGGGGGGTACACTGAAGCTTTCTTT.

The V call is TRBV4-2, the J call TRBJ1-2; 8 positions agree with TRBD1. CDR3 length equals 19 residues. Germline loops: CDR1 LGHNA, CDR2 YNFKEQ. The V gene end was trimmed by 0 bases and the J gene end by 2 bases; junction bases not matched to a gene: 14. The CDR3 bases are TGTGCCAGCAGCCAAGATCTCCCAGGACAGGGAGTTTTGAACTATGGCTACACCTTC. It specifies CASSQDLPGQGVLNYGYTF.

The rearrangement links TRBV19 to TRBJ2-2, with TRBD2 identical over 7 bases. The CDR3 sequence is 14 residues long. Trimming at V came to 5 bases and at J to 5 bases, leaving 5 bases not matched to a gene. Germline V gives CDR1 LNHDA, CDR2 SQIVND (reference sequence). DNA of the CDR3: TGTGCCAGTAGTGGGGACTACAGGACCGGGGAGCTGTTTTTT. Its protein is CASSGDYRTGELFF.

The chain has TRBV28 and TRBJ1-2; D remains unclear. This CDR3 spans 14 amino acids. The ends were cut back, 7 bases at V and 6 bases at J, with 18 bases in the middle. Germline lookup yields CDR1 MDHEN and CDR2 SYDVKM. The CDR3 loop reads CASNLPRLSDGYTF. The CDR3 region has the DNA TGTGCCAGCAACCTACCCCGATTAAGTGATGGCTACACCTTC.

This chain links TRBV7-8 with TRBJ1-1; 7 positions agree with TRBD1. The CDR3 runs to 13 residues. J gave up 5 bases and V 2 bases, and 2 bases lay outside the gene matches. Germline-derived CDR1 and CDR2 are SGHVS and FQNEAQ. CDR3 protein: CASSLFRGTEAFF. The CDR3 DNA sequence: TGTGCCAGCAGCTTATTCAGGGGGACTGAAGCTTTCTTT.

The CDR3 DNA sequence: TGCGCCAGCAGTCAAGGGGTCTCTGGAAACACCATATATTTT. This codes for CASSQGVSGNTIYF. The V call is TRBV5-1, the J call TRBJ1-3; D possibly corresponds to TRBD1 (5 bases). The ends were cut back, 5 bases at V and 0 bases at J, with 9 bases in the middle. The CDR3 contains 14 residues. The germline CDR1 and CDR2 sequences are SGHRS and YFSETQ.